This T cell receptor beta chain was sequenced during a study of T cell responses to AZD1222 COVID-19 vaccine. Whole-study results and caveats: The number of AZD1222 recipients seropositive at baseline was only five to seven. There were mostly white British donors and more females than males, and clonal diversity was possibly underestimated.

As concerns this clone: The antigen is undetermined.

TCRdb's table, derived via immunoSEQ multiplex PCR, lists solely in-frame clones and lacks some. Of about 120,000 clones listed, about 94% are singletons. This CDR3 is 13 amino acids long. The germline V gene encodes CDR1 MNHEY and CDR2 SVGAGI. Trimming took off 8 bases at V and 4 bases at J, with 14 bases between the two ends. The J gene is TRBJ1-2, the V gene TRBV6-5; D may be TRBD1 (6 bases). The sequence came from an adult who received the AZD1222 COVID-19 vaccine. Specimen: peripheral blood, collected 28 days after the second AZD1222 dose. CDR3 coding DNA: TGTGCCAGCGGGGGAGGGGGAGTCTATGGCTACACCTTC. Encoded protein: CASGGGGVYGYTF.